The present T cell receptor beta chain was sequenced within a study of blood T cells in healthy people across ages. Study findings and constraints: Unsorted PBMCs blocked a conclusive comparison of naive and antigen-experienced cells.

CDR1 SNHLY and CDR2 FYNNEI come from the germline V gene. The CDR3 is 17 residues long. J was trimmed by 0 bases and V by 4 bases; bases with no gene match: 8. With a J-beta primer mix and a sample-barcoded 5' primer, a second PCR ran 7 to 11 cycles. TCRdb used MiXCR to reprocess the 5' RACE reads, holding one entry per CDR3 protein. The sample has roughly 1.6 million distinct CDR3 sequences; almost 35% are singletons. Concerning this clonotype itself: Its antigen remains unknown.

Sequencing was carried out using blood. The clonotype originates from a woman in her twenties or thirties in good health. The chain joins TRBV2 to TRBJ2-5; 10 nucleotides line up with TRBD2. CDR3 DNA: TGTGCCAGCAGTGCGACTAGCGGGCGTAGAAACCAAGAGACCCAGTACTTC. Translating gives CASSATSGRRNQETQYF.